This T cell receptor beta chain came from a study of identical twins. Using its own MiXCR run on the 5' RACE reads, TCRdb lists one record per CDR3 protein. The sample consists of approximately 210,000 distinct CDR3 sequences, roughly a tenth of them appearing once. Study findings and constraints: Cross-sectional statistical analysis was relied on for the conclusions, without the same donors being followed. Zero-insertion analyses could be partly confounded by invariant MAIT and iNKT cells.

Germline CDR1 and CDR2: PRHDT and FYEKMQ (reference sequence). The CDR3 loop spans 14 amino acids. Deletions cut 0 bases from V and 3 bases from J, with 6 bases between. Concerning this clonotype itself: Its specificity is not known.

The receptor comes from a young woman in good health. The genes are TRBV13 and TRBJ1-5; D remains ambiguous. Sequencing was performed on memory (CD45RO+) T cells sorted from blood. The CDR3: CASSLGIDNQPQHF. Written as DNA, the CDR3 is TGTGCCAGCAGCTTAGGCATAGACAATCAGCCCCAGCATTTT.